What follows is one T cell receptor beta chain and its context. Its antigen remains unknown. The data were taken from a study of blood T cells in healthy people across ages. Study-level findings and limits: Age showed a roughly linear inverse relationship with TCR beta diversity per million T cells.

Alongside a J-beta primer mix, a sample-barcoded 5' primer served in a second PCR lasting roughly 7 to 12 cycles. Carrying 12 random nucleotides, a template-switch adaptor labeled each individual cDNA molecule. Every sample gave at least 2.5 million paired-end reads containing CDR3. Each CDR3 protein is one row after TCRdb ran MiXCR on the 5' RACE reads. The sample has approximately 700,000 distinct CDR3 sequences; roughly 30% are singletons. This CDR3 has 12 residues. V was trimmed by 6 bases and J by 6 bases, leaving 9 bases between them. Per germline, CDR1 SQVTM and CDR2 ANQGSEA. The receptor was derived from a woman of 80 years or more in good health. Sequenced: blood. The rearrangement joins TRBV29-1 to TRBJ2-6; D remains unclear. In DNA form, the CDR3 reads TGCAGCGTCCAGCACACGGCCAACGTCCTGACTTTC. This sequence encodes CSVQHTANVLTF.